These T cell receptor beta chains were read from a single sample in a study of cytomegalovirus exposure and HLA in healthy donors. Libraries were prepared by immunoSEQ multiplex PCR; TCRdb keeps only in-frame clonotypes and omits some of them. The sample lists about 130,000 clones; roughly three quarters were seen once. Input material: PBMCs. These receptors all come from a man in his thirties or forties in good health and CMV-seronegative. Both conserved end residues are part of each CDR3. A D gene is named only where the DNA matches it firmly. Rows may omit the clone size; those that give it use once, few, many or a size class.

size	J	V	D	DNA	CDR3
-	TRBJ2-3	TRBV4-1	TRBD2	TGCGCCAGCAGCCAAGACCGGTCTAGCGGGAGTGGGTCAGATACGCAGTATTTT	CASSQDRSSGSGSDTQYF
-	TRBJ2-3	TRBV9	TRBD2	TGTGCCAGCAGCCTATCGACGGGACTAGCGCCAGATACGCAGTATTTT	CASSLSTGLAPDTQYF
-	TRBJ2-7	TRBV30	TRBD1	TGTGCCTGGAGCGACCCAGGGGGTTTGCCCTCCTACGAGCAGTACTTC	CAWSDPGGLPSYEQYF
few	TRBJ1-1	TRBV7-2	TRBD1	TGTGCCAGCAGCTTGATGACAGGGGGCACCTCTGAAGCTTTCTTT	CASSLMTGGTSEAFF
-	TRBJ2-3	TRBV5-1	-	TGCGCCAGCAGCTTGGGGACGCGGGGCAACACAGATACGCAGTATTTT	CASSLGTRGNTDTQYF
-	TRBJ2-5	TRBV9	-	TGTGCCAGCAGCGGGGGCCTGGGGGGAGAGACCCAGTACTTC	CASSGGLGGETQYF
-	TRBJ2-7	TRBV6-5	TRBD1	TGTGCCAGCAGTTACTCCGCCGACAGGGGGATCTACGAGCAGTACTTC	CASSYSADRGIYEQYF
-	TRBJ2-1	TRBV7-7	TRBD2	TGTGCTAGCAGCTTAGGTGCTGCGGGGGGGCGATACAATGAGCAGTTCTTC	CASSLGAAGGRYNEQFF
-	TRBJ1-2	TRBV7-6	TRBD1	TGTGCCAGCAGCTTTACCGGGACAGGGCGCTATGGCTACACCTTC	CASSFTGTGRYGYTF
few	TRBJ1-2	TRBV6-1	-	TGTGCCAGCAGTGAATTAGGCCCCGGGGATGGCTACACCTTC	CASSELGPGDGYTF
once	TRBJ1-1	TRBV6-5	-	TGTGCCAGCGTAGGGGACACTGAAGCTTTCTTT	CASVGDTEAFF
-	TRBJ2-7	TRBV9	-	TGTGCCAGCAGCGTAGGAGGGGACACCCACGAGCAGTACTTC	CASSVGGDTHEQYF
-	TRBJ1-4	TRBV6-1	TRBD1	TGTGCCAGCAGTGGGGGACAGTTTAATGAAAAACTGTTTTTT	CASSGGQFNEKLFF
-	TRBJ2-7	TRBV27	TRBD2	TGTGCCAGCAGTTTACCTAGCGGGAGGAACGAGCAGTACTTC	CASSLPSGRNEQYF
few	TRBJ1-3	TRBV5-1	TRBD1	TGCGCCAGCAGCGAGGGACAGGCGGGTGGAAACACCATATATTTT	CASSEGQAGGNTIYF
-	TRBJ1-2	TRBV7-9	-	TGTGCCAGCAGCCCCCTCGGTTCGAGTCATTATGGCTACACCTTC	CASSPLGSSHYGYTF
-	TRBJ1-1	TRBV7-2	-	TGTGCCAGCAGCTTAGTCATTTCCAGGAGGGACACTGAAGCTTTCTTT	CASSLVISRRDTEAFF
once	TRBJ2-7	TRBV4-1	TRBD2	TGCGCCAGCAGCCATGAGAAAACTGGGCGGGAGGGCTACGAGCAGTACTTC	CASSHEKTGREGYEQYF
-	TRBJ2-7	TRBV4-2	TRBD2	TGTGCCAGCAGCCAAGATTACGCTAGCGGGAGCTACGAGCAGTACTTC	CASSQDYASGSYEQYF
-	TRBJ1-4	TRBV18	-	TGTGCCAGCTCTTCATACGGTGCAACTAATGAAAAACTGTTTTTT	CASSSYGATNEKLFF
-	TRBJ1-5	TRBV6-5	-	TGTGCCAGCAGTTACTCGAGGGTGCAGCCCCAGCATTTT	CASSYSRVQPQHF
-	TRBJ1-2	TRBV29-1	-	TGCAGCGTTGGGGGACAAGCTAACTATGGCTACACCTTC	CSVGGQANYGYTF
-	TRBJ1-1	TRBV10-3	TRBD1	TGTGCCATAGGAGACAGGGGGCAGAACACTGAAGCTTTCTTT	CAIGDRGQNTEAFF
few	TRBJ1-2	TRBV6-5	-	TGTGCCAGCACCCCCGAGGCCGGGACTAACTATGGCTACACCTTC	CASTPEAGTNYGYTF
-	TRBJ2-4	TRBV12-5	TRBD1	TGTGCTAGTGGTTTGGTAGAGACAGGGGCGGGAGCCAAAAACATTCAGTACTTC	CASGLVETGAGAKNIQYF
-	TRBJ1-4	TRBV28	-	TGTGCCAGCGAGACTAGGGTCAATGAAAAACTGTTTTTT	CASETRVNEKLFF
-	TRBJ2-7	TRBV28	TRBD2	TGTGCCAGCAGTTTATTTAGCGGGGGGCTCTACGAGCAGTACTTC	CASSLFSGGLYEQYF
-	TRBJ2-3	TRBV7-8	-	TGTGCCAGCAGCCCCGGGGGGCTGACAGATACGCAGTATTTT	CASSPGGLTDTQYF
-	TRBJ1-6	TRBV27	-	TGTGCCAGCAGTTTCCGAGGGTCACCCCTCCACTTT	CASSFRGSPLHF
-	TRBJ2-2	TRBV7-2	-	TGTGCCAGCAGCGCCGGACTTTACACCGGGGAGCTGTTTTTT	CASSAGLYTGELFF
-	TRBJ2-6	TRBV6-5	-	TGTGCCAGCAGTTGGGGGGACCTCCGGGGGGCCAACGTCCTGACTTTC	CASSWGDLRGANVLTF
-	TRBJ1-6	TRBV4-3	-	TGCGCCAGCAGCCAAGATCGCGGCAGGGTATCACCCCTCCACTTT	CASSQDRGRVSPLHF
few	TRBJ2-1	TRBV7-6	TRBD2	TGTGCCAGCAGCTCACCTAGCGGGGGATCCTACAATGAGCAGTTCTTC	CASSSPSGGSYNEQFF
-	TRBJ1-1	TRBV11-2	-	TGTGCCAGCAGCTTAGATCGTCCGCGTATGAACACTGAAGCTTTCTTT	CASSLDRPRMNTEAFF
-	TRBJ2-3	TRBV5-1	-	TGCGCCAGCAGCTTGGTGGGGGCCTCAGATACGCAGTATTTT	CASSLVGASDTQYF
-	TRBJ1-4	TRBV30	TRBD1	TGTGCCTGGAGGCCCCTCGGACAGGTTCTGTTTTTT	CAWRPLGQVLFF
-	TRBJ1-6	TRBV4-2	TRBD1	TGTGCCAGCAGCCAAGGACTGACAGGGTATTCACCCCTCCACTTT	CASSQGLTGYSPLHF
-	TRBJ2-3	TRBV20-1	-	TGCAGCGGGGTCCTCACAGATACGCAGTATTTT	CSGVLTDTQYF
few	TRBJ2-2	TRBV5-4	TRBD2	TGTGCCAGCAGCCAAAGGACTAGCTTAACCGGGGAGCTGTTTTTT	CASSQRTSLTGELFF
-	TRBJ2-5	TRBV5-1	TRBD2	TGCGCCAGCAGCTTGGGCGGGAGAGAGAAAGAGACCCAGTACTTC	CASSLGGREKETQYF
-	TRBJ2-3	TRBV6-5	-	TGTGCCAGCAGTTACATGGCGGGGCGCACAGATACGCAGTATTTT	CASSYMAGRTDTQYF
-	TRBJ2-7	TRBV10-3	TRBD2	TGTGCCATCAGTGAGGCTCTGCGGGGGGGAGAGCAGTACTTC	CAISEALRGGEQYF
once	TRBJ1-3	TRBV5-1	-	TGCGCCAGCAGAGTGGGGACTGCTGGAAACACCATATATTTT	CASRVGTAGNTIYF
-	TRBJ2-2	TRBV5-1	TRBD1	TGCGCCAGCAGCTATAACCCGGGACAGGGGGCGCGGTCCGGGGAGCTGTTTTTT	CASSYNPGQGARSGELFF
-	TRBJ1-2	TRBV28	-	TGTGCCAGCAGTCCCGCTGGCCGAAACTATGGCTACACCTTC	CASSPAGRNYGYTF
-	TRBJ1-2	TRBV5-1	-	TGCGCCAGCAGCCTAACCGGGACTTGGTCCAACTATGGCTACACCTTC	CASSLTGTWSNYGYTF
few	TRBJ1-2	TRBV4-2	-	TGTGCCAGCAGCCAAGAATACAGCAATGGCTACACCTTC	CASSQEYSNGYTF
-	TRBJ2-7	TRBV9	TRBD2	TGTGCCAGCAGCGTAGCTACGGGGGGAACCTACGAGCAGTACTTC	CASSVATGGTYEQYF
-	TRBJ2-7	TRBV6-5	TRBD1	TGTGCCAGCAGTTTTCCTTTGACAGGGGGGTTCCCCGAGCAGTACTTC	CASSFPLTGGFPEQYF
once	TRBJ2-2	TRBV4-2	TRBD1	TGTGCCAGCAGCCGCTCGCCGGGACAGGTTTTCGGGGAGCTGTTTTTT	CASSRSPGQVFGELFF
-	TRBJ2-1	TRBV5-6	TRBD2	TGTGCCAGCAGCTCTCAAAGCGGGGACTCCTACAATGAGCAGTTCTTC	CASSSQSGDSYNEQFF
-	TRBJ2-6	TRBV9	-	TGTGCCAGCAGCGTAGCGTCTGGGGCCAACGTCCTGACTTTC	CASSVASGANVLTF
once	TRBJ2-5	TRBV11-2	TRBD2	TGTGCCAGCAGCCCGACTAGCGTCCAAGAGACCCAGTACTTC	CASSPTSVQETQYF
-	TRBJ1-1	TRBV6-6	-	TGTGCCAGCAAGACGACAGTAACCGCTTTCTTT	CASKTTVTAFF
-	TRBJ2-3	TRBV5-1	-	TGCGCCAGCAGCGGAGGAATGGCGGGCCACACAGATACGCAGTATTTT	CASSGGMAGHTDTQYF
-	TRBJ2-5	TRBV25-1	TRBD1	TGTGCCAGCAGTCCCTGGGACAGGGAGCAGACCCAGTACTTC	CASSPWDREQTQYF
-	TRBJ2-7	TRBV11-2	-	TGTGCCAGCAGCTTAGAGGGGGGAGGCTCCTACGAGCAGTACTTC	CASSLEGGGSYEQYF
many	TRBJ1-2	TRBV4-3	TRBD1	TGCGCCAGCAGCCAAGGGGGGACAGGGCATGGCTACACCTTC	CASSQGGTGHGYTF
-	TRBJ1-2	TRBV29-1	-	TGCAGCGTTGAAGATCGGGACGCAGCGGGCTATGGCTACACCTTC	CSVEDRDAAGYGYTF
-	TRBJ2-5	TRBV27	TRBD2	TGTGCCAGCTCGGTGGGGGCCGGGACTAGTGGGGAGACCCAGTACTTC	CASSVGAGTSGETQYF